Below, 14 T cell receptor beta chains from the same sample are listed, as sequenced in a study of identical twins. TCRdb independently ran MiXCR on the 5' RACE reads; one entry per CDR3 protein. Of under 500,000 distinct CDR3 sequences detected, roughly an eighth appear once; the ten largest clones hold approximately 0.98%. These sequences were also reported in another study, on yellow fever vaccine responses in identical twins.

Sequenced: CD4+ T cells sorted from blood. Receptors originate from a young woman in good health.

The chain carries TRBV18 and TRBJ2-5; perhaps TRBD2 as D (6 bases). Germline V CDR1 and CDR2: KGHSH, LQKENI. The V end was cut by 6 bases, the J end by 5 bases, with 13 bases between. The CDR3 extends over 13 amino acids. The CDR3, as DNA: TGTGCCAGCTCGCCATCGGAGGGGGAGACCCAGTACTTC. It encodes CASSPSEGETQYF.

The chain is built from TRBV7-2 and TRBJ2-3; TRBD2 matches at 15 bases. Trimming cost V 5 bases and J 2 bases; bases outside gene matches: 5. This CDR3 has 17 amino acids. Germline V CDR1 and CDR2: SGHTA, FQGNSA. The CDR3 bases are TGTGCCAGCAGCCTCAGGACTAGCGGGAGGGCCACAGATACGCAGTATTTT. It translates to CASSLRTSGRATDTQYF.

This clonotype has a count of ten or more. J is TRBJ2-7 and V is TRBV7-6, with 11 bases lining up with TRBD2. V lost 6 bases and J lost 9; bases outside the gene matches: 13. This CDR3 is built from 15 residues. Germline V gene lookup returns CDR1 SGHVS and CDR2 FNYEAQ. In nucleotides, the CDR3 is TGTGCCAGCAGTATGACTAGCGGGACTCCTGTCGGGCAGTACTTC. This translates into CASSMTSGTPVGQYF.

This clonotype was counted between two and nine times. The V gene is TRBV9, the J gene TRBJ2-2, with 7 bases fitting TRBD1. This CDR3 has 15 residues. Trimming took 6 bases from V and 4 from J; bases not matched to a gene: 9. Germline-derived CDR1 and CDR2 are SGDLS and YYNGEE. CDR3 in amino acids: CASNNRGSITGELFF. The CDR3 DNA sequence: TGTGCCAGCAATAACAGGGGTTCGATCACCGGGGAGCTGTTTTTT.

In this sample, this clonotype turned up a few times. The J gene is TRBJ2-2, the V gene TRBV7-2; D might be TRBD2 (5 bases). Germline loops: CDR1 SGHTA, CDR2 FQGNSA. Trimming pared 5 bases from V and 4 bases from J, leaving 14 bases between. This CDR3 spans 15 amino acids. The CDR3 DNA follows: TGTGCCAGCAGCGCCCCTAGTGGGAGCACCGGGGAGCTGTTTTTT. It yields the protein CASSAPSGSTGELFF.

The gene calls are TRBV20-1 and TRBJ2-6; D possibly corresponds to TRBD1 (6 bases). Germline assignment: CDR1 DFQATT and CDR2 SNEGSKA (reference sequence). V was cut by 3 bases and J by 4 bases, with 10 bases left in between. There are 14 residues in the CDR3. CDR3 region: CSARGTSGANVLTF. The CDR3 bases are TGCAGTGCTAGGGGGACATCAGGGGCCAACGTCCTGACTTTC.

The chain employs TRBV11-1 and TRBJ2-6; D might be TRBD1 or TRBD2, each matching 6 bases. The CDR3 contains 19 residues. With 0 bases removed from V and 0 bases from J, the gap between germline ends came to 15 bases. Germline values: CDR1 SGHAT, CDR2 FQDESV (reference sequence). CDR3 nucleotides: TGTGCCAGCAGCTTAGCGTGGGGGCAGGGACTCTCTGGGGCCAACGTCCTGACTTTC. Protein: CASSLAWGQGLSGANVLTF.

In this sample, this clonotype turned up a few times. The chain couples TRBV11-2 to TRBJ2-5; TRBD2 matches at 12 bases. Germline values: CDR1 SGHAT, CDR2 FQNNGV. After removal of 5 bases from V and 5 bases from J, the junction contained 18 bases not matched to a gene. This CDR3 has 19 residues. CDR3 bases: TGTGCCAGCAGCGCCCGTGGCCCCCGACTAGCGGGAGTTATGGAGACCCAGTACTTC. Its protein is CASSARGPRLAGVMETQYF. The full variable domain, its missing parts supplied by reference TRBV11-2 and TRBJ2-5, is EAGVAQSPRYKIIEKRQSVAFWCNPISGHATLYWYQQILGQGPKLLIQFQNNGVVDDSQLPKDRFSAERLKGVDSTLKIQPAKLEDSAVYLCASSARGPRLAGVMETQYFGPGTRLLVL.

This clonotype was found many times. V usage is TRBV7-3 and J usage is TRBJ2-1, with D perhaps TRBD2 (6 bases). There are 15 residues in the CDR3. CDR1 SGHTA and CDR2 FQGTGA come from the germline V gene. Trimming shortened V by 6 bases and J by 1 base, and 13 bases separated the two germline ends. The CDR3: CASSREGRSYNEQFF. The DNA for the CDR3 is TGTGCCAGCAGTAGAGAGGGGAGGTCCTACAATGAGCAGTTCTTC.

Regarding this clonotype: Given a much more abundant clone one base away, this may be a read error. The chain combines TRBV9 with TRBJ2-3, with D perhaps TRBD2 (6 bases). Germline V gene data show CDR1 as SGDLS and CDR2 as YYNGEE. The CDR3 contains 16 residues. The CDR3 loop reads CASSVGGNRLTDTQCF. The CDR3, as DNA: TGTGCCAGCAGCGTAGGCGGGAACCGACTCACAGATACGCAGTGTTTT.

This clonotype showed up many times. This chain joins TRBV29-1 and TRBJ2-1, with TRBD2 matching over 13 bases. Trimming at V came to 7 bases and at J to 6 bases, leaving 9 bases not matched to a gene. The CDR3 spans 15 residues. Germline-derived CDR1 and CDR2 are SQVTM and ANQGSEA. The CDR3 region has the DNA TGCAGCGCTTGGACTAGCGGGAGTGAGTTCAATGAGCAGTTCTTC. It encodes CSAWTSGSEFNEQFF.

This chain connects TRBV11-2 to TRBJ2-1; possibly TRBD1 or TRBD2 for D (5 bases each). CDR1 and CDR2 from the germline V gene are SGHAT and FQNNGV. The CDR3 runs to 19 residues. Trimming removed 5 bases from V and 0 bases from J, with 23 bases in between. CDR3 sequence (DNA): TGTGCCAGCAGCAAGCCCATTGCAGGGTTGGGGAGCTCCTACAATGAGCAGTTCTTC. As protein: CASSKPIAGLGSSYNEQFF.

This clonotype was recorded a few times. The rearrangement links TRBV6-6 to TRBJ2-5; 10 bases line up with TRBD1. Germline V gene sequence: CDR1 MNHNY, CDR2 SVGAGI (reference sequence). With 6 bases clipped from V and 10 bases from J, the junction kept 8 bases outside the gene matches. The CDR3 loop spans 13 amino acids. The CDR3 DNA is TGTGCCAGCAGACCCCCGGGACAGGGGATCCAGTACTTC. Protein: CASRPPGQGIQYF.

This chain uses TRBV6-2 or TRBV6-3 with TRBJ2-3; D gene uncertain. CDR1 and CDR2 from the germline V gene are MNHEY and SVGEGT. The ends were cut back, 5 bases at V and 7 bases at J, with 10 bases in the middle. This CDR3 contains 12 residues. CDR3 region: CASSPKMNTQYF. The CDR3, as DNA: TGTGCCAGCAGTCCCAAGATGAATACGCAGTATTTT.